The 8 T cell receptor beta chains presented below share a single source sample, sequenced in a study of OX40 agonist ivuxolimab in advanced cancers. TCRdb keeps only in-frame clones here, not all; method: immunoSEQ multiplex PCR. The table has 65,000 to 95,000 clones, around 86% seen once; the top ten hold 6.2%. The sequencing used CD4+ or CD8+ T cells sorted from blood, collected in a trial of the OX40 agonist ivuxolimab. These receptors were obtained from an adult with an advanced solid tumor such as melanoma, head and neck, liver or kidney cancer.

The CDR3 reads CASSYSGSPEAFF. As DNA, the CDR3 is TGTGCCAGCAGTTACTCGGGGAGTCCTGAAGCTTTCTTT. This chain connects TRBV6-5 to TRBJ1-1; D is ambiguous. Germline assignment: CDR1 MNHEY and CDR2 SVGAGI. V gave up 0 bases and J gave up 6 bases, with 8 bases separating them. The CDR3 covers 13 residues.

The rearrangement joins TRBV5-5 to TRBJ2-1, with 7 bases lining up with TRBD2. This CDR3 has 16 amino acids. The ends lost 0 bases at V and 2 bases at J; junction bases unmatched: 5. Looked up from germline, CDR1 is SGHKS and CDR2 is YYEKEE (reference sequence). For the CDR3, the DNA is TGTGCCAGCAGCTTGGGTGCGGGAGAAGCCTACAATGAGCAGTTCTTC. Translation: CASSLGAGEAYNEQFF.

The V gene is TRBV2, the J gene TRBJ2-5; tentative D call: TRBD2 (7 bases). Germline V gives CDR1 SNHLY, CDR2 FYNNEI. The CDR3 extends over 15 amino acids. Trimming pared 5 bases from V and 5 bases from J, leaving 18 bases between. CDR3 loop: CASSKDGGPRETQYF. The CDR3 DNA sequence: TGTGCCAGCAGTAAGGACGGGGGGCCGCGTGAGACCCAGTACTTC.

This chain uses TRBV5-4 with TRBJ1-2, with D unclear. Trimming pared 0 bases from V and 7 bases from J, leaving 10 bases between. This CDR3 has 13 amino acids. Per germline, CDR1 SGHNT and CDR2 YYREEE (reference sequence). Here the CDR3 reads CASSLGSGSGYTF. The CDR3 DNA sequence: TGTGCCAGCAGCTTGGGTAGCGGGAGTGGCTACACCTTC.

The chain has TRBV5-4 and TRBJ2-3; D may correspond to TRBD1 or TRBD2 (6 bases each). The CDR3 loop spans 16 amino acids. Looked up from germline, CDR1 is SGHNT and CDR2 is YYREEE (reference sequence). V was clipped by 2 bases and J by 0 bases, with 13 bases between them. The CDR3 region is CASSLPRGTSTDTQYF. The CDR3 nucleotides read TGTGCCAGCAGCTTACCGAGGGGGACTAGCACAGATACGCAGTATTTT.

The chain recombines TRBV5-1 with TRBJ2-2; no clear D gene. The length of the CDR3 is 13 residues. V was clipped by 0 bases and J by 4 bases, with 4 bases between them. Germline assignment: CDR1 SGHRS and CDR2 YFSETQ. CDR3 sequence: CASSLAVTGELFF. The CDR3 DNA reads as TGCGCCAGCAGCTTGGCGGTCACCGGGGAGCTGTTTTTT.

The chain is built from TRBV28 and TRBJ1-1; TRBD1 is a possible D gene (5 bases). The CDR3 has 12 residues. The germline V and J ends were trimmed by 3 bases and 10 bases, with 12 bases remaining between them. The germline V gene has CDR1 MDHEN and CDR2 SYDVKM. The CDR3 DNA reads as TGTGCCAGCAGTTTGGGGCGGGGTGGAGCTTTCTTT. This sequence encodes CASSLGRGGAFF.

This rearrangement joins TRBV19 to TRBJ1-1, with 7 bases identical to TRBD1. Unmatched junction bases numbered 9, after V lost 5 bases and J lost 0 bases. Germline V gene data show CDR1 as LNHDA and CDR2 as SQIVND (reference sequence). This CDR3 spans 16 amino acids. This CDR3 reads CASSLKKTGLNTEAFF. CDR3 sequence (DNA): TGTGCCAGTAGTCTAAAGAAGACAGGGCTGAACACTGAAGCTTTCTTT.